This TCR beta chain is from a study of molecular identifiers for immune sequencing clone quantification. Study as a whole: Naive CD8 cell RNA, from 20,000 or 100,000 cells, was split five ways in replicates, with four sequenced.

TCRdb called the PCR reads again in MiXCR, with one record for every CDR3 protein. The repertoire holds approximately 670,000 distinct CDR3 sequences, with 15% to 20% as singletons. This clonotype was recorded at least ten times. Its antigen is not identified. Losses at the gene ends were 2 bases for V and 7 bases for J; bases not matched to a gene: 7. The germline V gene encodes CDR1 MDHEN and CDR2 SYDVKM. This CDR3 has 16 amino acids. Findings of the study overall: Barcode collisions between identical TCR molecules could shrink estimates of highly expanded clone sizes. Clones that had above 20 RNA copies took up over 99% of effector molecules but under 1% in naive cells.

The chain is built from TRBV28 and TRBJ2-2; 10 positions agree with TRBD2. Sequencing was done on a sample of naive CD8+ T cells from blood, with Jurkat cell RNA spiked in. The subset is: FACS-sorted CD8+CD4-CCR7+CD45RA+ naive T cells. The clonotype comes from a human donor in good health. Some libraries in this study had Jurkat cell RNA spiked in. The CDR3 region is CASSLPSGSLDGELFF. CDR3 nucleotide sequence: TGTGCCAGCAGTTTACCTAGCGGGAGTCTTGACGGGGAGCTGTTTTTT. Based on the CDR3 plus reference TRBV28 and TRBJ2-2, the full variable domain is DVKVTQSSRYLVKRTGEKVFLECVQDMDHENMFWYRQDPGLGLRLIYFSYDVKMKEKGDIPEGYSVSREKKERFSLILESASTNQTSMYLCASSLPSGSLDGELFFGEGSRLTVL.